This T cell receptor (beta chain) was profiled in a study of T cell repertoires in cytomegalovirus infection (dated by TCRdb to the late 2010s). Study-level background: Peptide stimulations targeted recently identified HLA-C-restricted CMV epitopes, whose presentation resists viral immunomodulation, together with well-studied HLA-B-restricted epitopes. Donor HLA type was relevant to the analysis, as public TCR beta signatures indicated carriage of CMV infection together with the matching HLA type.

What the authors observed across the whole study: The ex vivo response was dominated by HLA-C-restricted CMV-specific TCR beta clonotypes, which also provided the single most frequent clonotype in two of eight donors. Cumulative frequency of public TCR beta family members discriminated carriers of CMV infection plus the relevant HLA type in this cohort and an independent approximately 400-donor cohort.

The sequencer was an Illumina HiSeq 1500. TCRdb reprocessing: public reads trimmed at Q25 with fastp, clones called with MiXCR, in-frame beta chains kept. One record per CDR3 amino acid sequence lists the most common genes and DNA. For this sample there are 80,000 to 90,000 distinct CDR3 sequences; more than 40% appear just once. The top ten constitute over 85% of the sample. The CDR3 covers 15 residues, taking in both the cysteine and the phenylalanine. Just CDR3 DNA is preserved here, 45 bases in frame from base 1. V sheds 3 bases and J sheds 5 bases, leaving 17 bases between their ends. CDR1 is given as SGHDT and CDR2 as YYEEEE, both from the germline V gene. What this sample's treatment or condition label stands for: in vitro stimulation with specific CMV peptide epitopes to enrich CMV-specific T cells. Of note for this clonotype: Its target antigen remains unknown. Base qualities are not recorded, but no much larger clone differs from it by a single base.

Here the chain combines TRBV5-6 and TRBJ2-5; no D segment can be confidently identified. The source of this sequence is a human donor in good health (CMV status not recorded). Some clones in this sample may be carry-over from other donors' samples. Material: CD8+ T cells from cultured PBMCs, obtained from culture after CMV antigen stimulation. The DNA sequence reads TGTGCCAGCAGCTCTGACACGACCCCCGTCGAGACCCAGTACTTC. The encoded protein is CASSSDTTPVETQYF.